These 32 T cell receptor beta chains were sequenced from one sample in a study of OX40 agonist ivuxolimab in advanced cancers. The data were produced by immunoSEQ multiplex PCR, yet TCRdb's version contains in-frame clones alone and is incomplete. In the table there are under 90,000 clones, around 85% of which are singletons. The sample was CD4+ or CD8+ T cells sorted from blood, taken in a trial of the OX40 agonist ivuxolimab. Receptors were obtained from an adult with an advanced solid tumor such as melanoma, head and neck, liver or kidney cancer.

J is TRBJ2-5 and V is TRBV5-1, with no clear D. The germline gives CDR1 SGHRS, CDR2 YFSETQ. V gave up 4 bases and J gave up 2 bases, with 3 bases separating them. The CDR3 totals 11 residues. Written as DNA, the CDR3 is TGCGCCAGCAGCACACAAGAGACCCAGTACTTC. Its protein is CASSTQETQYF. Full variable domain (outside the CDR3, taken from reference TRBV5-1 and TRBJ2-5): KAGVTQTPRYLIKTRGQQVTLSCSPISGHRSVSWYQQTPGQGLQFLFEYFSETQRNKGNFPGRFSGRQFSNSRSEMNVSTLELGDSALYLCASSTQETQYFGPGTRLLVL.

A single count supports this clone. This rearrangement joins TRBV28 to TRBJ2-5; D call uncertain. Between the trimmed V and J ends, which lost 3 bases and 1 base, there was a span of 12 bases. Germline assignment: CDR1 MDHEN and CDR2 SYDVKM. The CDR3 loop spans 15 amino acids. The CDR3 spells CASSFILGFQETQYF. The CDR3 DNA reads TGTGCCAGCAGTTTTATTCTGGGATTCCAAGAGACCCAGTACTTC.

This sequence joins TRBV4-2 and TRBJ1-4, with TRBD1 matching 9 bases. The trim removed 4 bases at V and 8 bases at J, leaving 11 bases unmatched. Looked up from germline, CDR1 is LGHNA and CDR2 is YNFKEQ. The CDR3 length is 16 residues. The CDR3 is CASSRTLQGAFEKLFF. CDR3 nucleotides: TGTGCCAGCAGCCGCACCCTACAGGGGGCGTTCGAAAAACTGTTTTTT.

DNA for the CDR3: TGTGCCAGCATCCTCAGGGGGTATAACACTGAAGCTTTCTTT. It codes for CASILRGYNTEAFF. V and J are TRBV28 and TRBJ1-1; 7 nucleotides align to TRBD1. Germline CDR1 reads MDHEN; CDR2 reads SYDVKM. Germline trimming cut 7 bases from V and 2 bases from J; bases unmatched to any gene: 7. This CDR3 is built from 14 residues.

This sequence joins TRBV5-4 and TRBJ2-7; TRBD1 matches 8 bases. Germline values: CDR1 SGHNT, CDR2 YYREEE (reference sequence). This CDR3 is built from 17 residues. V lost 4 bases to trimming and J lost 7 bases; unmatched junction nucleotides: 19. The CDR3 nucleotides are TGTGCCAGCAGCCCTGTCCCCCCCGGACAGACAGGGGAAGAGCAGTACTTC. It specifies CASSPVPPGQTGEEQYF.

The chain is built from TRBV5-1 and TRBJ1-5, with D uncertain. Germline CDR1 and CDR2: SGHRS and YFSETQ. The CDR3 has 14 residues. V dropped 0 bases and J dropped 2 bases, with 6 bases sitting between them. The CDR3 loop is CASSLAGGNQPQHF. CDR3 bases: TGCGCCAGCAGCTTGGCCGGGGGCAATCAGCCCCAGCATTTT.

The V gene is TRBV5-4, the J gene TRBJ2-2; TRBD2 agrees at 9 bases. V lost 0 bases and J lost 3; bases outside the gene matches: 12. The CDR3 spans 19 residues. The germline V gene has CDR1 SGHNT and CDR2 YYREEE (reference sequence). The CDR3 DNA sequence: TGTGCCAGCAGCTTGGCCGGGCTAGCGGGAACCTCCGACACCGGGGAGCTGTTTTTT. Translation: CASSLAGLAGTSDTGELFF.

The gene calls are TRBV4-2 and TRBJ1-6, with D unclear. The CDR3 sequence is 21 residues long. V dropped 0 bases and J dropped 0 bases, with 21 bases sitting between them. Per germline, CDR1 LGHNA and CDR2 YNFKEQ. The CDR3 DNA sequence: TGTGCCAGCAGCCAAGATATAATCTTTGGGTTTTCAGTCTCCTATAATTCACCCCTCCACTTT. Translation gives CASSQDIIFGFSVSYNSPLHF.

This sequence joins TRBV19 and TRBJ1-2; 9 nucleotides match TRBD1. V shed 8 bases and J 4 bases; nucleotides not matched to a gene: 11. Per germline, CDR1 LNHDA and CDR2 SQIVND (reference sequence). The CDR3 runs 15 residues. Here the CDR3 reads CASATPGQGVYGYTF. The CDR3 DNA follows: TGTGCCAGTGCCACCCCGGGACAGGGAGTCTATGGCTACACCTTC.

V and J are TRBV19 and TRBJ2-7, with TRBD2 matching over 7 bases. Germline-derived CDR1 and CDR2 are LNHDA and SQIVND (reference sequence). CDR3 length equals 13 residues. Unmatched junction bases numbered 4, after V lost 5 bases and J lost 3 bases. DNA for the CDR3: TGTGCCAGTAGTCGAGGGGAGGGCTACGAGCAGTACTTC. Translating gives CASSRGEGYEQYF.

The chain carries TRBV9 and TRBJ1-6, with D maybe TRBD1 (6 bases). Deletions cut 0 bases from V and 14 bases from J, with 12 bases between. The germline V gene has CDR1 SGDLS and CDR2 YYNGEE. CDR3 length: 13 amino acids. In nucleotides, the CDR3 is TGTGCCAGCAGCGTAGCAGGGGCTGGTGCCCTCCACTTT. This translates into CASSVAGAGALHF.

The rearrangement uses TRBV6-6 and TRBJ2-2; perhaps TRBD2 as D (7 bases). Trimming took off 5 bases at V and 7 bases at J, with 17 bases between the two ends. This CDR3 is 15 amino acids long. Germline V lookup: CDR1 MNHNY, CDR2 SVGAGI (reference sequence). CDR3 region: CASSARGAGDGELFF. In DNA, the CDR3 is TGTGCCAGCAGTGCTCGGGGGGCTGGGGACGGGGAGCTGTTTTTT.

The chain employs TRBV19 and TRBJ2-7; 8 bases align to TRBD1. Germline CDR1 and CDR2: LNHDA and SQIVND (reference sequence). This CDR3 comprises 14 residues. The J segment lost 0 bases and the V segment lost 4 bases, leaving 2 bases of the junction unmatched. CDR3 loop: CASSTGQGSYEQYF. CDR3 coding DNA: TGTGCCAGTAGTACCGGACAGGGCTCCTACGAGCAGTACTTC.

The rearrangement links TRBV5-4 to TRBJ2-2, with D perhaps TRBD1 (6 bases). This CDR3 is 14 amino acids long. The V gene's germline CDR1 is SGHNT and CDR2 YYREEE (reference sequence). Trimming removed 1 base at V and 4 bases at J, with 8 bases between. The CDR3 region is CASSLSGATGELFF. CDR3 DNA: TGTGCCAGCAGCTTGTCAGGGGCCACCGGGGAGCTGTTTTTT.

This chain connects TRBV7-3 to TRBJ2-7; D may be TRBD2 (5 bases). V shed 2 bases and J shed 3 bases, with 11 bases lying between them. Germline V gene lookup returns CDR1 SGHTA and CDR2 FQGTGA. This CDR3 contains 14 residues. DNA of the CDR3: TGTGCCAGCAGCTTAGTGCCCGGGAACTACGAGCAGTACTTC. Protein sequence: CASSLVPGNYEQYF.

The V gene is TRBV19, the J gene TRBJ2-7; possibly TRBD2 for D (7 bases). The V end was cut by 4 bases, the J end by 5 bases, with 27 bases between. Germline CDR1 is LNHDA and CDR2 is SQIVND (reference sequence). This CDR3 is 18 amino acids long. The CDR3 spells CASSTPSGKGGNIDEQYF. CDR3 bases: TGTGCCAGTAGTACACCCTCCGGCAAGGGGGGGAACATCGACGAGCAGTACTTC.

The J gene is TRBJ1-1, the V gene TRBV13; no reliable D call. Trimming cost V 5 bases and J 3 bases, with 16 bases left between them. The CDR3 length is 15 residues. Per the germline V gene, CDR1 is PRHDT and CDR2 is FYEKMQ (reference sequence). CDR3 coding DNA: TGTGCCAGCAGCGCCCCCGGGAAGGGAGACACTGAAGCTTTCTTT. It specifies CASSAPGKGDTEAFF.

V usage is TRBV7-8 and J usage is TRBJ1-5; D uncertain. Trimming cost V 3 bases and J 11 bases, with 11 bases left between them. The germline V gene encodes CDR1 SGHVS and CDR2 FQNEAQ. The CDR3 runs 12 residues. CDR3 in DNA: TGTGCCAGCAGCTTTCGGGAAGGGTCCCAGCATTTT. It specifies CASSFREGSQHF.

V usage is TRBV2 and J usage is TRBJ2-3; 9 positions agree with TRBD2. The CDR3 has 17 residues. J was trimmed by 2 bases and V by 5 bases; bases with no gene match: 11. Germline-derived CDR1 and CDR2 are SNHLY and FYNNEI. The CDR3 reads CASSHSRGGADTDTQYF. Here the CDR3 DNA reads TGTGCCAGCAGTCACTCGCGGGGGGGCGCGGACACAGATACGCAGTATTTT.

The chain links TRBV6-1 to TRBJ2-3, with TRBD2 matching over 7 bases. Germline V lookup: CDR1 MNHNS, CDR2 SASEGT. J lost 0 bases, V lost 7 bases, and 4 bases had no gene match. The CDR3 has 14 residues. CDR3 region: CASKRDFSTDTQYF. CDR3 nucleotide sequence: TGTGCCAGCAAGCGGGACTTCAGCACAGATACGCAGTATTTT.

This clone was seen only once. J is TRBJ1-2 and V is TRBV27; D might be TRBD1 (6 bases). CDR1 and CDR2 (germline): MNHEY, SMNVEV (reference sequence). The CDR3 length is 13 residues. Deletions cut 5 bases from V and 8 bases from J, with 15 bases between. The CDR3 sequence is CASSTIGGLGYTF. The DNA for the CDR3 is TGTGCCAGCAGTACGATAGGGGGACTAGGCTACACCTTC.

The chain is built from TRBV10-3 and TRBJ2-7; 8 bases match TRBD2. This CDR3 has 16 amino acids. The V gene's germline CDR1 is ENHRY and CDR2 SYGVKD. V gave up 0 bases and J gave up 7 bases; unmatched junction bases: 11. This CDR3 is CAISESTSGVQGEQYF. The CDR3 nucleotides read TGTGCCATCAGTGAGTCTACTAGCGGAGTTCAGGGGGAGCAGTACTTC.

CDR3 bases: TGTGCCAGCTCACCTCGGCAGGGGGATCGATACAATGAGCAGTTCTTC. Its protein product is CASSPRQGDRYNEQFF. This chain joins TRBV18 and TRBJ2-1; 7 bases align to TRBD1. The CDR3 contains 16 residues. Germline V gene lookup returns CDR1 KGHSH and CDR2 LQKENI. V lost 3 bases and J lost 4; bases outside the gene matches: 9.

The gene calls are TRBV28 and TRBJ2-5; D unresolved. V lost 4 bases and J lost 1, with 13 bases in between. The germline V gene encodes CDR1 MDHEN and CDR2 SYDVKM. The CDR3 is 15 residues long. The CDR3 protein is CASSSTVGPQETQYF. CDR3 coding DNA: TGTGCCAGCAGTTCAACAGTTGGCCCCCAAGAGACCCAGTACTTC.

The J gene is TRBJ1-6, the V gene TRBV7-2, with D possibly TRBD1 on 6 matching bases. From germline, CDR1 is SGHTA and CDR2 FQGNSA. Trimming cost V 7 bases and J 4 bases, with 11 bases left between them. CDR3 size: 14 residues. The CDR3 nucleotides read TGTGCCAGCAAAAAGGGGGAATATAATTCACCCCTCCACTTT. Protein product: CASKKGEYNSPLHF.

In nucleotides, the CDR3 is TGTGCCAGCAGGGGACAGGCAAATCAGCCCCAGCATTTT. This codes for CASRGQANQPQHF. V usage is TRBV6-6 and J usage is TRBJ1-5; 8 bases are a match to TRBD1. Germline trimming cut 6 bases from V and 4 bases from J; bases unmatched to any gene: 2. This CDR3 contains 13 residues. Germline V gives CDR1 MNHNY, CDR2 SVGAGI (reference sequence).

The chain employs TRBV4-1 and TRBJ1-2; D not resolved. CDR1 and CDR2 from the germline V gene are MGHRA and YSYEKL. The CDR3 runs 15 residues. Trimming took off 1 base at V and 8 bases at J, with 17 bases between the two ends. The CDR3 protein is CASSQVGGTSRGYTF. The CDR3 nucleotides are TGCGCCAGCAGCCAAGTAGGTGGAACTTCAAGGGGCTACACCTTC.

The V call is TRBV19, the J call TRBJ2-3, with TRBD2 matching over 10 bases. The CDR3 is 16 residues long. V was clipped by 6 bases and J by 1 base; unmatched bases: 7. Germline CDR1 LNHDA, CDR2 SQIVND (reference sequence). CDR3 coding DNA: TGTGCCAGTAGACAGGCCGGGACTAGCGGCACAGATACGCAGTATTTT. This sequence encodes CASRQAGTSGTDTQYF.

The J gene is TRBJ2-1, the V gene TRBV27; TRBD2 aligns across 11 bases. V gave up 1 base and J gave up 3 bases; unmatched junction bases: 2. Germline V gene lookup returns CDR1 MNHEY and CDR2 SMNVEV (reference sequence). CDR3 length equals 16 residues. The CDR3, as DNA: TGTGCCAGCAGTTTATTCGGACTAGCGGGCTACAATGAGCAGTTCTTC. Translating it yields CASSLFGLAGYNEQFF.

This clone was detected a few times. The chain links TRBV27 to TRBJ1-2; the D is unclear. CDR1 MNHEY and CDR2 SMNVEV come from the germline V gene (reference sequence). Deletions cut 0 bases from V and 4 bases from J, with 12 bases between. The CDR3 runs to 15 residues. Written as DNA, the CDR3 is TGTGCCAGCAGTTTATCAGGGATGGTAGGCTATGGCTACACCTTC. This codes for CASSLSGMVGYGYTF.

The CDR3: CASSPQGTNTEAFF. CDR3 bases: TGTGCCAGCTCACCACAGGGGACGAACACTGAAGCTTTCTTT. This chain joins TRBV18 and TRBJ1-1; TRBD1 is a possible D gene (5 bases). The germline gives CDR1 KGHSH, CDR2 LQKENI. V lost 1 base to trimming and J lost 1 base, with 7 bases between them. The CDR3 is made up of 14 amino acids. Variable domain in full (rest from reference TRBV18 and TRBJ1-1): NAGVMQNPRHLVRRRGQEARLRCSPMKGHSHVYWYRQLPEEGLKFMVYLQKENIIDESGMPKERFSAEFPKEGPSILRIQQVVRGDSAAYFCASSPQGTNTEAFFGQGTRLTVV.

V is TRBV2 and J is TRBJ2-3; 8 bases agree with TRBD2. CDR3 size: 14 residues. Looked up from germline, CDR1 is SNHLY and CDR2 is FYNNEI. V was pared by 6 bases and J by 0 bases, with 2 bases of the junction left unmatched. CDR3 sequence: CASRVAGSTDTQYF. Written as DNA, the CDR3 is TGTGCCAGCAGAGTAGCGGGGAGCACAGATACGCAGTATTTT.